These 8 T cell receptor beta chains share one sample of origin, sequenced in a study of OX40 agonist ivuxolimab in advanced cancers. TCRdb keeps only in-frame clones here, not all; method: immunoSEQ multiplex PCR. The sample consists of approximately 80,000 clones, about nine tenths of them appearing once. The starting material was CD4+ or CD8+ T cells sorted from blood, obtained in a trial of the OX40 agonist ivuxolimab. Receptors were obtained from an adult with an advanced solid tumor such as melanoma, head and neck, liver or kidney cancer.

The V call is TRBV27, the J call TRBJ1-5; TRBD1 aligns across 8 bases. The germline V gene encodes CDR1 MNHEY and CDR2 SMNVEV (reference sequence). The CDR3 runs to 14 residues. V shed 5 bases, J shed 6 bases, and the junction held 6 bases outside the gene matches. The DNA for the CDR3 is TGTGCCAGCAGTATACGACAGGGGCGTCAGCCCCAGCATTTT. It codes for CASSIRQGRQPQHF.

The rearrangement uses TRBV28 and TRBJ2-7, with D hard to call. From germline, CDR1 is MDHEN and CDR2 SYDVKM. Trimming removed 5 bases from V and 6 bases from J, with 8 bases in between. This CDR3 region has 11 residues. CDR3 region: CASSPLGEQYF. CDR3 DNA sequence: TGTGCCAGCAGTCCGTTAGGCGAGCAGTACTTC.

The chain links TRBV25-1 to TRBJ2-2; D gene uncertain. Germline CDR1 is MGHDK and CDR2 is SYGVNS. V was cut by 0 bases and J by 3 bases, with 5 bases left in between. The CDR3 consists of 14 residues. CDR3 sequence reads: CASSEYGYTGELFF. CDR3 DNA: TGTGCCAGCAGTGAATATGGATACACCGGGGAGCTGTTTTTT.

V usage is TRBV6-1 and J usage is TRBJ2-6; 9 bases fit TRBD1. Trimming removed 2 bases from V and 2 bases from J; junction bases left unmatched: 7. The CDR3 sequence is 18 residues long. Germline CDR1 and CDR2: MNHNS and SASEGT. The CDR3 nucleotides read TGTGCCAGCAGTGAAACCGGGACAGGGTTAACTGGGGCCAACGTCCTGACTTTC. Protein sequence: CASSETGTGLTGANVLTF.

The count of this clone is one. This chain uses TRBV6-1 with TRBJ1-1; D not resolved. From germline, CDR1 is MNHNS and CDR2 SASEGT. Between the trimmed V and J ends, which lost 0 bases and 6 bases, there was a span of 14 bases. The CDR3 contains 15 residues. The CDR3 nucleotides read TGTGCCAGCAGTGAAGCCGGAGCCGGGAGGTCTGAAGCTTTCTTT. It is translated as CASSEAGAGRSEAFF.

Note on this clone: At one end, the junction sequence differs from germline, possibly due to a read error. Here the CDR3 DNA reads TGTGCCAGCAGCCCAACAGGGAGCTCTGGGGCCAACGTCCCGACTTTC. This gives the protein CASSPTGSSGANVPTF. This chain uses TRBV25-1 with TRBJ2-6, with D possibly matching TRBD1 (6 bases). CDR3 length: 16 residues. CDR1 is MGHDK, CDR2 SYGVNS, per germline.

This clone was detected once. The V gene is TRBV6-5, the J gene TRBJ2-7; TRBD2 might be the D (7 bases). The CDR3 spans 15 residues. The germline gives CDR1 MNHEY, CDR2 SVGAGI. V was cut by 0 bases and J by 6 bases, with 15 bases left in between. This chain's CDR3 is CASSYSKAGAGEQYF. The CDR3 DNA reads TGTGCCAGCAGTTACTCGAAGGCGGGGGCGGGCGAGCAGTACTTC.

J is TRBJ2-4 and V is TRBV5-4; TRBD1 matches at 10 bases. V was pared by 1 base and J by 3 bases, with 7 bases of the junction left unmatched. This CDR3 contains 17 residues. Germline loops: CDR1 SGHNT, CDR2 YYREEE (reference sequence). This CDR3 reads CASSLFGTGEGKNIQYF. CDR3 DNA sequence: TGTGCCAGCAGCTTGTTCGGGACAGGGGAAGGCAAAAACATTCAGTACTTC.